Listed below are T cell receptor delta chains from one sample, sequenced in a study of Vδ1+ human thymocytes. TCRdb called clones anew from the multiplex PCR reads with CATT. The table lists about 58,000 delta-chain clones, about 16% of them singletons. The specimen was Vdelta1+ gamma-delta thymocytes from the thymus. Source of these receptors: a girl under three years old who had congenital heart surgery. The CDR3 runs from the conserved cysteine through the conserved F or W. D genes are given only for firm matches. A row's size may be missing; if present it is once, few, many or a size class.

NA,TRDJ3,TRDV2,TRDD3,TGTGCCTGCTCGCGGGTTACTGGGGGACCCCCGTTTCGGGACACCCGACAGATGTTTTTC,CACSRVTGGPPFRDTRQMFF
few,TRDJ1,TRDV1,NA,TGTGCTCTTGGGGAACCCCGTGAGTGTTTCCCCTCTCCTCCCTACATGGCGGTGGTTGGAACAAACACCGATAAACTCATCTTT,CALGEPRECFPSPPYMAVVGTNTDKLIF
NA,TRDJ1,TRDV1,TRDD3,TGTGCTCTTGGGCCCACTCGGTCGCTGGGGGCCTTCTACACCGATAAACTCATCTTT,CALGPTRSLGAFYTDKLIF
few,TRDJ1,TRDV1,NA,TGTGCTCTTGGGGAACTCGCGGGTCCTCCTATACTGATCAAACTCATCTTT,CALGELAGPPILIKLIF
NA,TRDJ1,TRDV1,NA,TGTGCTCTTGGGGAACGGTCACGTTTCCTACTCCGGGGGAATATACCGTACACTGATAAACCCATCTTT,CALGERSRFLLRGNIPYTDKPIF
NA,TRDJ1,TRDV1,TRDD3,TGTGCTCTTCACGTTAATCTTCCTAGCCAATTTGCTGGGGGATACCGTATGTACACCGATAAACTCATCTTT,CALHVNLPSQFAGGYRMYTDKLIF
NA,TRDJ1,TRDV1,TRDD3,TGTGCTCAAGGGCCTGGGGGATACGAGGATAAACTCATCTTT,CAQGPGGYEDKLIF
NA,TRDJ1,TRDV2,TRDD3,TGTGCCTGTAAATTGGGGATACACCGAGCTCCCGATAAACTCATCTTT,CACKLGIHRAPDKLIF
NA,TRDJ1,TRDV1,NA,TGTGCTCTTGGGGAACGCCTGCGCACCGATAAACTCATCTTT,CALGERLRTDKLIF
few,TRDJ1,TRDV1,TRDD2,TGTGCTCTTGGGGAACTTTCCTACGTTCCCCAGGCCTACACCGATAAACTCATCTTT,CALGELSYVPQAYTDKLIF
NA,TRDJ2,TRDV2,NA,TGTGCCTGTGACCCTTTCCCGGCAACTGAGCTAAAGGGAGCTTTGACAGCACAACTCTTCTTT,CACDPFPATELKGALTAQLFF
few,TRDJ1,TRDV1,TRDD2,TGTGCTCTTGGGGATCCCTTCCTATTCTGGGGACCCCTGACCGATAAACTCATCTTT,CALGDPFLFWGPLTDKLIF
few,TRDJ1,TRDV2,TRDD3,TGTGCCTGTGATTCCGTACTGGGGGATACGATCGATAAACTCATCTTT,CACDSVLGDTIDKLIF
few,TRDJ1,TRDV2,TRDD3,TGTGCCTGGTACTGGGGGAACGACCTGTACACCGATAAACTCATCTTT,CAWYWGNDLYTDKLIF
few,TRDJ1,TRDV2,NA,TGTGCCTGTGACACCGCTCACTTGGGGTTAACCGATAAACTCATCTTT,CACDTAHLGLTDKLIF
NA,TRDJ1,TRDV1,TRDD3,TGTGCTCTTGGGGTAATACCTTCCTTCTACTGGGGGATGTACACCGATAAACTCATCTTT,CALGVIPSFYWGMYTDKLIF
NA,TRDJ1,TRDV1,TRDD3,TGTGCTCTTGGGACGACATCCTCTTTTACTGGGGGATACGGGGTTAAACTCATCTTT,CALGTTSSFTGGYGVKLIF
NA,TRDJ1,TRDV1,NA,TGTGCTCTTGGGGCCACGATCAATAATTACGTCCGTGGATCTGGGGTGGTAGGACATAAACTCATCTTT,CALGATINNYVRGSGVVGHKLIF
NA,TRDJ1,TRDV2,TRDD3,TGTGCCTGTGACCACTCGGTACTGGGGGATTCCGTGTACACCGATAAACTCATCTTT,CACDHSVLGDSVYTDKLIF
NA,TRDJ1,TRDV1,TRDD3,TGTGCTCTTGGGGAATTGAGTCGACTGGGGGATACGGGCACCGATAAACTCATCTTT,CALGELSRLGDTGTDKLIF
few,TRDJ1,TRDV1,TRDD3,TGTGCTCTTGGGGCCTCCGGGGGGACTGGGGGACGGCGAATGTACACCGATAAACTCATCTTT,CALGASGGTGGRRMYTDKLIF